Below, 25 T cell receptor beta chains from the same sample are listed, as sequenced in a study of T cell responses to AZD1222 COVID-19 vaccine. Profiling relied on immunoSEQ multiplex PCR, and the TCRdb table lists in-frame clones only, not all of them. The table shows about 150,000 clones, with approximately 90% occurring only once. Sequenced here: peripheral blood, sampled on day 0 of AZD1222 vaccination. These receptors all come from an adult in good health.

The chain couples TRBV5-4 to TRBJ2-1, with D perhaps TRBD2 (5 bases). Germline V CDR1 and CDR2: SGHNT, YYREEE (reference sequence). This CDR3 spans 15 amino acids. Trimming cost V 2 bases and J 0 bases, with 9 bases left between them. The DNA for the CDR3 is TGTGCCAGCAGCTTCGGCGGGCCCTCCTACAATGAGCAGTTCTTC. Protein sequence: CASSFGGPSYNEQFF.

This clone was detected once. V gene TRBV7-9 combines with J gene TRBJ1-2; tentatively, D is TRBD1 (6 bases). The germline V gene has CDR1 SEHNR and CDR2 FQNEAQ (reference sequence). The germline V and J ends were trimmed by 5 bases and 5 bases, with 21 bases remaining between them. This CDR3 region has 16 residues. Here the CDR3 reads CASSPLQGMVWYGYTF. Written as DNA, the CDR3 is TGTGCCAGCAGCCCCCTACAGGGAATGGTCTGGTATGGCTACACCTTC.

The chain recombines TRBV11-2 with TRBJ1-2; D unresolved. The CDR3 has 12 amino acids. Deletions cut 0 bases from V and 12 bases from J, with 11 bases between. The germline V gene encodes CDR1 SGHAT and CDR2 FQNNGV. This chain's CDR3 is CASSLERNRHTF. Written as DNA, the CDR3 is TGTGCCAGCAGCTTAGAACGGAACAGACACACCTTC.

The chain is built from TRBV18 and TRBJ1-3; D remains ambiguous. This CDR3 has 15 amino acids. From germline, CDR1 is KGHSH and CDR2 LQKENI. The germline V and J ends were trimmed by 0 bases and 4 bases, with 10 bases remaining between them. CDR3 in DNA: TGTGCCAGCTCACCACCTTTGAGAGACGGAAACACCATATATTTT. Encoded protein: CASSPPLRDGNTIYF.

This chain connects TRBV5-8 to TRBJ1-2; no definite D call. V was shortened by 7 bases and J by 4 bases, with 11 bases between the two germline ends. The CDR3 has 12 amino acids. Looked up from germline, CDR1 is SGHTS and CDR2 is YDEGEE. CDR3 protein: CASATGVYGYTF. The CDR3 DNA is TGTGCCAGCGCCACCGGGGTCTATGGCTACACCTTC.

CDR3 protein: CASRSRSSGNTIYF. CDR3 DNA sequence: TGTGCCAGCAGGAGTAGGAGCTCTGGAAACACCATATATTTT. V usage is TRBV28 and J usage is TRBJ1-3; D remains unclear. Trimming stripped 6 bases from V and 0 bases from J, with 9 bases between. The CDR3 contains 14 residues. Germline loops: CDR1 MDHEN, CDR2 SYDVKM.

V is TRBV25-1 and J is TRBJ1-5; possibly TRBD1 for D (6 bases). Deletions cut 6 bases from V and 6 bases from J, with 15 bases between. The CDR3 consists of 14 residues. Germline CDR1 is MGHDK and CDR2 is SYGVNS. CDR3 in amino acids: CASSKDGGGQPQHF. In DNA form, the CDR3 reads TGTGCCAGCAGCAAGGACGGAGGGGGTCAGCCCCAGCATTTT. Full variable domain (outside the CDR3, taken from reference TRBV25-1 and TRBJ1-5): EADIYQTPRYLVIGTGKKITLECSQTMGHDKMYWYQQDPGMELHLIHYSYGVNSTEKGDLSSESTVSRIRTEHFPLTLESARPSHTSQYLCASSKDGGGQPQHFGDGTRLSIL.

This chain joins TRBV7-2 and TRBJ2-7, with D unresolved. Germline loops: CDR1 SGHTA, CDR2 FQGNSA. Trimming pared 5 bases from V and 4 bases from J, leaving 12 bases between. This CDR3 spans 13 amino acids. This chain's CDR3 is CASSHPEQYEQYF. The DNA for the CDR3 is TGTGCCAGCAGCCACCCCGAGCAGTACGAGCAGTACTTC.

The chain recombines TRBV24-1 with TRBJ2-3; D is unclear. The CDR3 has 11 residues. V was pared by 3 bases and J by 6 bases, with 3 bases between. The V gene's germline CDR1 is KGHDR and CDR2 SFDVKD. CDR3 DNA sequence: TGTGCCACCAGTGATGCCGATACGCAGTATTTT. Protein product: CATSDADTQYF.

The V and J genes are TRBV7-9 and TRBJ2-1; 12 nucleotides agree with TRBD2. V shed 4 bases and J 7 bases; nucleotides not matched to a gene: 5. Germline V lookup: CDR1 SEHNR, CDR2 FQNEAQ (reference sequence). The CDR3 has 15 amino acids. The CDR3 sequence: CASSSLAGGTNEQFF. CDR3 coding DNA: TGTGCCAGCAGCTCGCTAGCGGGGGGGACAAATGAGCAGTTCTTC.

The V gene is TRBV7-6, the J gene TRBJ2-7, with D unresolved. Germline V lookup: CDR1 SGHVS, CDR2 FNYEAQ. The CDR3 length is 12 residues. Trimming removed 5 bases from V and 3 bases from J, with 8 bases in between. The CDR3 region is CASSPGNYEQYF. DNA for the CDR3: TGTGCCAGCAGCCCAGGCAACTACGAGCAGTACTTC.

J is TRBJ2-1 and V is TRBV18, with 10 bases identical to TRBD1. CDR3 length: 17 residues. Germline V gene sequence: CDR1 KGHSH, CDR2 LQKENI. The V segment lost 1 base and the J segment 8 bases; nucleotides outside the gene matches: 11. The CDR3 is CASSPRSFGTGAHEQFF. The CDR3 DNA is TGTGCCAGCTCACCACGGTCTTTTGGGACAGGGGCTCATGAGCAGTTCTTC.

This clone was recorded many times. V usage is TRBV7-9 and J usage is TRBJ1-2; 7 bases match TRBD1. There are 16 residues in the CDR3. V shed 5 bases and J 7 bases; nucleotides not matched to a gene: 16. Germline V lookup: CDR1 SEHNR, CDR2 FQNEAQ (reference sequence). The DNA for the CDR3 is TGTGCCAGCAGCCGGAAGGGGACAGAGGGATTGGGTGGCTACACCTTC. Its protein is CASSRKGTEGLGGYTF.

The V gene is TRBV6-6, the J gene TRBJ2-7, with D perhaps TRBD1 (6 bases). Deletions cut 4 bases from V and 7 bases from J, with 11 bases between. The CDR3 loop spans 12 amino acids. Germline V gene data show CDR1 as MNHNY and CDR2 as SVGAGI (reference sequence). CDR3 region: CASSSPTGEQYF. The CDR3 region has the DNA TGTGCCAGCAGTTCTCCAACAGGGGAGCAGTACTTC.

CDR3 sequence: CASSLRSGINTDTQYF. The CDR3, as DNA: TGTGCCAGCAGCCTCAGGAGCGGAATAAACACAGATACGCAGTATTTT. V gene TRBV3-1 (or the pseudogene TRBV3-2) combines with J gene TRBJ2-3; tentative D call: TRBD2 (5 bases). Germline V gene lookup returns CDR1 LGHDT and CDR2 YNNKEL (reference sequence). This CDR3 spans 16 amino acids. Trimming removed 4 bases at V and 2 bases at J, with 16 bases between.

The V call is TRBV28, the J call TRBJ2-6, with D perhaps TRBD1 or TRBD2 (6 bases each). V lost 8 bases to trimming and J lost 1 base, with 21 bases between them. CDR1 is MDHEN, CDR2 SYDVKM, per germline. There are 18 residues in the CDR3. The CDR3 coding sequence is TGTGCCAGCGGAGGGACACGGGGGCTATGGTCTGGGGCCAACGTCCTGACTTTC. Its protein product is CASGGTRGLWSGANVLTF. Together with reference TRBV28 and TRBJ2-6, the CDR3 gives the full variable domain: DVKVTQSSRYLVKRTGEKVFLECVQDMDHENMFWYRQDPGLGLRLIYFSYDVKMKEKGDIPEGYSVSREKKERFSLILESASTNQTSMYLCASGGTRGLWSGANVLTFGAGSRLTVL.

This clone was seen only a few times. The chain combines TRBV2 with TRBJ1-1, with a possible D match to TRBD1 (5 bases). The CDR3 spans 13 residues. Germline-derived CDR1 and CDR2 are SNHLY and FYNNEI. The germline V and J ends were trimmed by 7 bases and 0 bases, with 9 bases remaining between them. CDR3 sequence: CASNQDMNTEAFF. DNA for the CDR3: TGTGCCAGCAACCAGGACATGAACACTGAAGCTTTCTTT.

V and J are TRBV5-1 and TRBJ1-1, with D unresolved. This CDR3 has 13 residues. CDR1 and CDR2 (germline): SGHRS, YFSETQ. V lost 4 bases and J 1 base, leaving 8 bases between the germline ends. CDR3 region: CASSQGQNTEAFF. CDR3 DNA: TGCGCCAGCAGCCAAGGCCAGAACACTGAAGCTTTCTTT.

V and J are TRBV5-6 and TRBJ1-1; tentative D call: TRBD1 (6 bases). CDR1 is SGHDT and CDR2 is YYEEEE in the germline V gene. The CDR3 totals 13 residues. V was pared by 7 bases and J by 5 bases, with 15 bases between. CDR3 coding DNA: TGTGCCAGCGAGAGGGGGGCGCGAACTGAAGCTTTCTTT. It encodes CASERGARTEAFF. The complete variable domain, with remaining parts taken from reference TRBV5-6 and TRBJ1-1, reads DAGVTQSPTHLIKTRGQQVTLRCSPKSGHDTVSWYQQALGQGPQFIFQYYEEEERQRGNFPDRFSGHQFPNYSSELNVNALLLGDSALYLCASERGARTEAFFGQGTRLTVV.

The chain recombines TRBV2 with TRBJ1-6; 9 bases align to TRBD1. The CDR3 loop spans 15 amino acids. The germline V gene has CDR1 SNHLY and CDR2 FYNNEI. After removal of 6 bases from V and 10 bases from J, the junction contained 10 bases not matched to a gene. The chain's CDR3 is CASSDLGTGQSPLHF. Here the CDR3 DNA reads TGTGCCAGCAGCGACCTCGGGACAGGGCAGTCACCCCTCCACTTT.

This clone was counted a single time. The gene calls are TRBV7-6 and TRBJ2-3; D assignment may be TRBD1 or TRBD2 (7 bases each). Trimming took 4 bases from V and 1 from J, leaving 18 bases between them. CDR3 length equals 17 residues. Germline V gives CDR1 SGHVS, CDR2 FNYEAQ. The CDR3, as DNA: TGTGCCAGCAGCTCGAAAAGGGGGGGGACAGGCACAGATACGCAGTATTTT. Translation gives CASSSKRGGTGTDTQYF.

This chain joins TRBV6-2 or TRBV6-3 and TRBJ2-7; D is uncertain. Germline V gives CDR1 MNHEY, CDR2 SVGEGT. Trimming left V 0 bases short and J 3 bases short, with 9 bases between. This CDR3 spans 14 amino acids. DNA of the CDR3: TGTGCCAGCAGTTACTCGTCTTCCAGCTACGAGCAGTACTTC. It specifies CASSYSSSSYEQYF.

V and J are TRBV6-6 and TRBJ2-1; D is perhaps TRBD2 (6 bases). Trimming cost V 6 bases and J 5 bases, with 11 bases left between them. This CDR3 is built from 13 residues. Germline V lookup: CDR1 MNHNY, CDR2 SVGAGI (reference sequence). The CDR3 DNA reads TGTGCCAGCAGCCTCCGGAGGGACAATGAGCAGTTCTTC. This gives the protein CASSLRRDNEQFF.

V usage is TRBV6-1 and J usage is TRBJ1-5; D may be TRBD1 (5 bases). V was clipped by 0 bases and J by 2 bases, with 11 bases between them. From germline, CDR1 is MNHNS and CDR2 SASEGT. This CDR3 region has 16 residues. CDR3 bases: TGTGCCAGCAGTGAAGCCTCAGGGTTGGGCAATCAGCCCCAGCATTTT. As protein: CASSEASGLGNQPQHF.

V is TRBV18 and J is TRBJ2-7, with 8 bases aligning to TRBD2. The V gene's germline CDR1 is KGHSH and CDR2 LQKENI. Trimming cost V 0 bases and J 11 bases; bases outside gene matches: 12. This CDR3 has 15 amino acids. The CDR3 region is CASSPPGGLAGIKYF. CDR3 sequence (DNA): TGTGCCAGCTCACCACCGGGAGGACTAGCTGGAATTAAGTACTTC.